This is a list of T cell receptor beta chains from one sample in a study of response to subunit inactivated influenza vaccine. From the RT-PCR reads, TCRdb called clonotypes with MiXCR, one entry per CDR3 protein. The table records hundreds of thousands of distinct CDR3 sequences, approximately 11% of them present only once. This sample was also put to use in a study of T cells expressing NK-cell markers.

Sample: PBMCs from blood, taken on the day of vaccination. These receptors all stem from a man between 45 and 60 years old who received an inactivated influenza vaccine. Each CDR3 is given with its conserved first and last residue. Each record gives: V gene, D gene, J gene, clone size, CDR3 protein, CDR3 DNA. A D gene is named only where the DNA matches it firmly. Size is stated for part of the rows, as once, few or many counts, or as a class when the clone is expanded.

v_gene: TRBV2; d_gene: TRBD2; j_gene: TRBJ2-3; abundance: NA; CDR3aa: CASRLGLATDTQYF; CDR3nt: TGTGCCAGCAGACTAGGACTAGCGACAGATACGCAGTATTTT
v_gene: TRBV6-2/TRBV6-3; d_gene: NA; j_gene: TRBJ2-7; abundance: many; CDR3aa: CASSQDYEQYF; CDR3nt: TGTGCCAGCAGTCAAGACTACGAGCAGTACTTC
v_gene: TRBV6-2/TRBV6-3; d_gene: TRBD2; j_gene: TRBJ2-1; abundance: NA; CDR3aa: CASSPTGLAPYNEQFF; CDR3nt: TGTGCCAGCAGCCCTACCGGACTAGCGCCGTACAATGAGCAGTTCTTC
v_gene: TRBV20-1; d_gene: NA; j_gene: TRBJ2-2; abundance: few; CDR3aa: CSARAPGKERELFF; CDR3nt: TGCAGTGCTAGAGCCCCCGGGAAGGAACGGGAGCTGTTTTTT
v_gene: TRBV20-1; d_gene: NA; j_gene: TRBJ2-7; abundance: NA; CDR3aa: CSAQTAVKFSSYEQYF; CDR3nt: TGCAGTGCTCAAACCGCGGTCAAATTTAGCTCCTACGAGCAGTACTTC
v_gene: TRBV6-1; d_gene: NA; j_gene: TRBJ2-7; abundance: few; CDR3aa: CASRASASYEQYF; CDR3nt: TGTGCCAGCCGAGCTAGCGCCTCCTACGAGCAGTACTTC
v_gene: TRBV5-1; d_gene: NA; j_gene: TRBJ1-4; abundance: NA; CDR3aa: CASSLGGRLANEKLFF; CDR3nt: TGCGCCAGCAGCTTGGGGGGGCGTTTGGCTAATGAAAAACTGTTTTTT
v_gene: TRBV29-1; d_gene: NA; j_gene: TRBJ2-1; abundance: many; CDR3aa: CSVLGSSYNEQFF; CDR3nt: TGCAGCGTTCTAGGTTCCTCCTACAATGAGCAGTTCTTC
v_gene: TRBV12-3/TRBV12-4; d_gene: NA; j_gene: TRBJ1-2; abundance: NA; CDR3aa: CATGRASYGYTF; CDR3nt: TGTGCCACCGGACGGGCTTCCTATGGCTACACCTTC
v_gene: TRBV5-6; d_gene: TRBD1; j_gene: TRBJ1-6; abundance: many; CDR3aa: CASSSGTGLLNSPLHF; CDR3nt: TGTGCCAGCAGCTCCGGGACAGGTCTTCTTAATTCACCCCTCCACTTT
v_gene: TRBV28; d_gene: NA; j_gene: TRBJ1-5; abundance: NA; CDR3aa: CASSMGGSQPQHF; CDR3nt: TGTGCCAGCAGTATGGGGGGCAGTCAGCCCCAGCATTTT
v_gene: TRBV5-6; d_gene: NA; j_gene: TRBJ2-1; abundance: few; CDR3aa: CASSLTRSYLDEQFF; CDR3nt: TGTGCCAGCAGCCTAACCCGGTCGTACCTCGATGAGCAGTTCTTC
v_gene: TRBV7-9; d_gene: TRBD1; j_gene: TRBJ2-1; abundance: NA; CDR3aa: CASSLRQGIYNEQFF; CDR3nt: TGTGCCAGCAGCTTACGACAGGGGATTTACAATGAGCAGTTCTTC
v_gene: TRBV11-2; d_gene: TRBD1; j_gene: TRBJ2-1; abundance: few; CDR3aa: CASSLFFRTGTNEQFF; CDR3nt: TGTGCCAGCAGCTTATTTTTCAGGACAGGGACCAATGAGCAGTTCTTC
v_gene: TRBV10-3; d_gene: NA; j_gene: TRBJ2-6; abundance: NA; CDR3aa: CAISDNPRTVSSGANVLTF; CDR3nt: TGTGCCATCAGTGACAACCCACGGACGGTCTCCTCTGGGGCCAACGTCCTGACTTTC
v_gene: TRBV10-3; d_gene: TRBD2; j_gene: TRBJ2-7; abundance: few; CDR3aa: CAIAGAYEQYF; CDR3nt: TGTGCCATCGCGGGAGCCTACGAGCAGTACTTC
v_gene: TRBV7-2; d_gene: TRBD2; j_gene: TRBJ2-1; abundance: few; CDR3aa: CASSTSGARRNEQFF; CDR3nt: TGTGCCAGCAGCACTAGCGGGGCTAGGCGCAATGAGCAGTTCTTC
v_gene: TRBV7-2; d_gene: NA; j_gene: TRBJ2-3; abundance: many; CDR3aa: CASSLVSSTDTQYF; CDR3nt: TGTGCCAGCAGCTTAGTCAGTAGCACAGATACGCAGTATTTT
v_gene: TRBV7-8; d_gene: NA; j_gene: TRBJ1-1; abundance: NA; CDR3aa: CASSLKRFGTEAFF; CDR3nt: TGTGCCAGCAGCTTAAAAAGGTTCGGCACTGAAGCTTTCTTT
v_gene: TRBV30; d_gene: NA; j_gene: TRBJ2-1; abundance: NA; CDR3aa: CAWSRGTYNEQFF; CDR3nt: TGTGCCTGGAGTCGGGGGACTTACAATGAGCAGTTCTTC
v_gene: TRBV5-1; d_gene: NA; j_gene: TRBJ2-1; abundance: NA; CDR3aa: CASSLVFQGGNEQFF; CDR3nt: TGCGCCAGCAGCTTGGTTTTTCAGGGCGGGAATGAGCAGTTCTTC
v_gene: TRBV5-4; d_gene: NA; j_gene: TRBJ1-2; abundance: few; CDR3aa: CASSAAGRDYGYTF; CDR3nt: TGTGCCAGCAGCGCTGCGGGAAGGGACTATGGCTACACCTTC
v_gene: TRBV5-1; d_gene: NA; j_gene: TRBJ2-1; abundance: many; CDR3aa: CASSLVTRDDNEQFF; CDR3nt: TGCGCCAGCAGCTTGGTCACTAGGGACGACAATGAGCAGTTCTTC
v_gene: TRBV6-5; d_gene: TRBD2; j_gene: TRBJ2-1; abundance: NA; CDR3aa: CASSYSGGLNNEQFF; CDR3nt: TGTGCCAGCAGTTACAGCGGGGGGTTGAACAATGAGCAGTTCTTC
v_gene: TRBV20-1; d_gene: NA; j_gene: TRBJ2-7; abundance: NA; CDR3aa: CSARGTGVRPYEQYF; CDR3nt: TGCAGTGCTAGGGGGACGGGGGTGCGCCCCTACGAGCAGTACTTC
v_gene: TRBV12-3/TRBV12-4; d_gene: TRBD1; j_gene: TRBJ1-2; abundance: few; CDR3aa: CASSPQGRAGYTF; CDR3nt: TGTGCCAGCAGCCCACAGGGGAGGGCTGGCTACACCTTC
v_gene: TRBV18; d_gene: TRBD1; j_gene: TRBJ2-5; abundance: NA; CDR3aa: CASSPRPGQIETQYF; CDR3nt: TGTGCCAGCTCACCCCGCCCGGGACAGATAGAGACCCAGTACTTC
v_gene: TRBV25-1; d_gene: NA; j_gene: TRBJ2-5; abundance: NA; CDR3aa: CASSHSPGKLTQYF; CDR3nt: TGTGCCAGCAGTCACTCCCCCGGGAAATTGACCCAGTACTTC
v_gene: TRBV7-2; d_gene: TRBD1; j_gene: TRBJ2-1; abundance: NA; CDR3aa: CASSSRGRSDNEQFF; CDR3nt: TGTGCCAGCAGCTCAAGGGGGCGATCAGACAATGAGCAGTTCTTC
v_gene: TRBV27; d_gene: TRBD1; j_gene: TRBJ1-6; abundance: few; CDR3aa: CASSVKQGRSYNSPLHF; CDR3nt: TGTGCCAGCAGTGTCAAACAGGGGAGGTCCTATAATTCACCCCTCCACTTT
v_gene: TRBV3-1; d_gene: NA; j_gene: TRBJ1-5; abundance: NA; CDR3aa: CASSQGVTHQPQHF; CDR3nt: TGTGCCAGCAGCCAAGGGGTTACACATCAGCCCCAGCATTTT
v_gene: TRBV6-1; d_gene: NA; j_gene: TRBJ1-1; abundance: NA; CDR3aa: CASSFLGGDKAFF; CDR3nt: TGTGCCAGCAGCTTTCTGGGAGGGGACAAAGCTTTCTTT
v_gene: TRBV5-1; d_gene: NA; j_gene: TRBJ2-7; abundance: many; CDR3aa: CASSSSPGDYEQYF; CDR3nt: TGCGCCAGCAGCTCGAGTCCGGGAGACTACGAGCAGTACTTC
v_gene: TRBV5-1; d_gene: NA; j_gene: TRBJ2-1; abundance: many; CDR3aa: CASSLARGANYNEQFF; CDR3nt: TGCGCCAGCAGCTTGGCTCGGGGGGCGAACTACAATGAGCAGTTCTTC